The source of this TCR beta chain is a study of T cell changes during pregnancy in multiple sclerosis. Generated by immunoSEQ multiplex PCR, the TCRdb table keeps only in-frame clones and is missing some. The sample records approximately 50,000 clones, 94% being singletons. This material consisted of CD4+ T cells from peripheral blood mononuclear cells, taken in the third trimester of pregnancy. The source is a female donor with multiple sclerosis, enrolled in a pregnancy study.

The CDR3 DNA reads as TGTGCCAGCACCCCGGGGAGGGCCTCCTATAATTCACCCCTCCACTTT. This encodes CASTPGRASYNSPLHF. This chain links TRBV6-6 with TRBJ1-6; no definite D call. Germline CDR1 is MNHNY and CDR2 is SVGAGI (reference sequence). V shed 7 bases and J shed 0 bases, with 13 bases lying between them. The CDR3 is made up of 16 amino acids.